The 24 T cell receptor beta chains given below trace back to one sample, sequenced in a study of cytomegalovirus exposure and HLA in healthy donors. Both 60 Vbeta primers and 13 Jbeta primers went into the PCR. TCRdb keeps only in-frame clones here, not all; method: immunoSEQ multiplex PCR. The profile shows 170,000 or so clones, about 81% of them singletons. Sequenced sample: PBMCs. The receptors originated from a woman aged 25-40 years in good health and CMV-seronegative.

The CDR3 here is CAIAGREGTDTQYF. The CDR3 DNA reads as TGTGCCATAGCGGGACGGGAGGGGACAGATACGCAGTATTTT. The rearrangement links TRBV10-3 to TRBJ2-3; 8 nucleotides match TRBD2. The J segment lost 3 bases and the V segment lost 9 bases, leaving 8 bases of the junction unmatched. The CDR3 sequence is 14 residues long. In germline, CDR1 is ENHRY, CDR2 SYGVKD.

The J gene is TRBJ2-7, the V gene TRBV4-1; D possibly corresponds to TRBD1 (5 bases). The germline gives CDR1 MGHRA, CDR2 YSYEKL. This CDR3 has 16 residues. V lost 1 base and J 2 bases, leaving 15 bases between the germline ends. For the CDR3, the DNA is TGCGCCAGCAGCCAAGGATCTCAGGGTCTAGCCTACGAGCAGTACTTC. Amino acid sequence: CASSQGSQGLAYEQYF.

The rearrangement joins TRBV7-9 to TRBJ2-5; D is possibly TRBD1 (5 bases). The CDR3 spans 15 residues. Germline CDR1 and CDR2: SEHNR and FQNEAQ (reference sequence). V was clipped by 2 bases and J by 4 bases, with 14 bases between them. The CDR3 DNA sequence: TGTGCCAGCAGCTTACAGTTATCAAGGGGAGAGACCCAGTACTTC. It specifies CASSLQLSRGETQYF.

The rearrangement links TRBV29-1 to TRBJ2-7, with TRBD2 matching over 10 bases. The J segment lost 1 base and the V segment lost 6 bases, leaving 3 bases of the junction unmatched. The germline gives CDR1 SQVTM, CDR2 ANQGSEA. The CDR3 runs to 13 residues. For the CDR3, the DNA is TGCAGCGTCCTACTAGCGGGATCCTACGAGCAGTACTTC. It yields the protein CSVLLAGSYEQYF.

This clone has more than one count but fewer than ten. The rearrangement joins TRBV5-1 to TRBJ2-5, with D unresolved. Germline CDR1 SGHRS, CDR2 YFSETQ. The CDR3 covers 14 residues. Trimming stripped 4 bases from V and 4 bases from J, with 14 bases between. The CDR3 loop is CASSGHESGETQYF. The CDR3 DNA reads TGCGCCAGCAGCGGCCATGAATCGGGAGAGACCCAGTACTTC.

The chain combines TRBV6-5 with TRBJ2-7; 10 nucleotides line up with TRBD1. The ends lost 10 bases at V and 4 bases at J; junction bases unmatched: 4. Germline V gene data show CDR1 as MNHEY and CDR2 as SVGAGI. This CDR3 region has 12 residues. The CDR3 sequence is CATWTGGYEQYF. CDR3 nucleotide sequence: TGTGCCACCTGGACAGGGGGGTACGAGCAGTACTTC.

The genes are TRBV14 and TRBJ2-4; the match to TRBD1 covers 10 bases. Germline lookup yields CDR1 SGHDN and CDR2 FVKESK. This CDR3 is 18 amino acids long. V was clipped by 4 bases and J by 4 bases; unmatched bases: 13. The CDR3 spells CASSPSYYRQGAKNIQYF. CDR3 DNA: TGTGCCAGCAGCCCTTCCTATTACCGACAGGGGGCGAAAAACATTCAGTACTTC.

This sequence joins TRBV7-9 and TRBJ2-3, with TRBD2 matching over 12 bases. Germline-derived CDR1 and CDR2 are SEHNR and FQNEAQ (reference sequence). V was clipped by 2 bases and J by 3 bases; unmatched bases: 3. The CDR3 has 16 residues. DNA of the CDR3: TGTGCCAGCAGCTTAACGACTAGCGGGGGTACAGATACGCAGTATTTT. It translates to CASSLTTSGGTDTQYF. The full variable domain, in which reference TRBV7-9 and TRBJ2-3 provide the parts outside the CDR3, is DTGVSQNPRHKITKRGQNVTFRCDPISEHNRLYWYRQTLGQGPEFLTYFQNEAQLEKSRLLSDRFSAERPKGSFSTLEIQRTEQGDSAMYLCASSLTTSGGTDTQYFGPGTRLTVL.

The chain uses TRBV4-1 and TRBJ2-1; 8 bases map to TRBD2. The CDR3 is 19 residues long. The ends lost 0 bases at V and 8 bases at J; junction bases unmatched: 18. CDR1 and CDR2 from the germline V gene are MGHRA and YSYEKL. CDR3 in DNA: TGCGCCAGCAGCCAAGATCCCGGGGCGGGGGGCCTTTTATCGGATGAGCAGTTCTTC. It encodes CASSQDPGAGGLLSDEQFF.

This rearrangement joins TRBV28 to TRBJ1-1; D not certain. V was pared by 5 bases and J by 4 bases, with 17 bases between. The germline CDR1 and CDR2 sequences are MDHEN and SYDVKM. CDR3 length equals 15 residues. The CDR3 bases are TGTGCCAGCAGTCCGCCCGGGAGACTTGGCACTGAAGCTTTCTTT. It specifies CASSPPGRLGTEAFF.

Written as DNA, the CDR3 is TGCGCCAGCAGCTTGGAGGGGGGCTACACCTTC. Its translation is CASSLEGGYTF. The J gene is TRBJ1-2, the V gene TRBV5-1; the D gene is possibly TRBD1 (5 bases). The CDR3 runs to 11 residues. V lost 0 bases, J lost 8 bases, and 5 bases lay in between. Germline V lookup: CDR1 SGHRS, CDR2 YFSETQ.

The chain couples TRBV14 to TRBJ1-1; the D gene is possibly TRBD1 (5 bases). The CDR3 has 13 amino acids. Trimming stripped 3 bases from V and 4 bases from J, with 9 bases between. CDR1 is SGHDN, CDR2 FVKESK, per germline. The CDR3 loop is CASSQKGLTEAFF. As DNA, the CDR3 is TGTGCCAGCAGCCAGAAGGGACTCACTGAAGCTTTCTTT. The full variable domain, with the rest looked up from reference TRBV14 and TRBJ1-1, is EAGVTQFPSHSVIEKGQTVTLRCDPISGHDNLYWYRRVMGKEIKFLLHFVKESKQDESGMPNNRFLAERTGGTYSTLKVQPAELEDSGVYFCASSQKGLTEAFFGQGTRLTVV.

This clone was counted once. The V call is TRBV7-9, the J call TRBJ2-7; the D gene is possibly TRBD1 (5 bases). CDR1 is SEHNR, CDR2 FQNEAQ, per germline (reference sequence). This CDR3 is built from 15 residues. The V and J ends lost 5 bases and 3 bases respectively, with 17 bases between them. In DNA form, the CDR3 reads TGTGCCAGCAGCCGAACTTCTTGGGGCGTCTACGAGCAGTACTTC. Encoded protein: CASSRTSWGVYEQYF.

The V call is TRBV19, the J call TRBJ1-5; D unresolved. The CDR3 has 15 residues. V was pared by 1 base and J by 0 bases, with 7 bases between. From germline, CDR1 is LNHDA and CDR2 SQIVND (reference sequence). The CDR3 DNA sequence: TGTGCCAGTAGTATAGCGAGGGTTAGCAATCAGCCCCAGCATTTT. Translated: CASSIARVSNQPQHF.

A single count supports this clone. This chain joins TRBV28 and TRBJ1-1, with 8 bases matching TRBD1. Germline loops: CDR1 MDHEN, CDR2 SYDVKM. This CDR3 is 15 amino acids long. After removal of 1 base from V and 1 base from J, the junction contained 2 bases not matched to a gene. CDR3 DNA: TGTGCCAGCAGTTTATACGGACAGGGGAACACTGAAGCTTTCTTT. Residues: CASSLYGQGNTEAFF.

The rearrangement joins TRBV11-2 to TRBJ2-1; 12 nucleotides agree with TRBD2. Germline assignment: CDR1 SGHAT and CDR2 FQNNGV. The CDR3 contains 16 residues. V lost 3 bases to trimming and J lost 8 bases; unmatched junction nucleotides: 8. In nucleotides, the CDR3 is TGTGCCAGCAGCTTTGCGGCTAGCGGGGGGGAGTATGAGCAGTTCTTC. Translation gives CASSFAASGGEYEQFF. Supplemented by reference TRBV11-2 and TRBJ2-1, the full variable domain reads EAGVAQSPRYKIIEKRQSVAFWCNPISGHATLYWYQQILGQGPKLLIQFQNNGVVDDSQLPKDRFSAERLKGVDSTLKIQPAKLEDSAVYLCASSFAASGGEYEQFFGPGTRLTVL.

The chain carries TRBV6-1 and TRBJ1-2; TRBD1 might be the D (6 bases). This CDR3 has 12 amino acids. Between the trimmed V and J ends, which lost 5 bases and 4 bases, there was a span of 8 bases. Germline loops: CDR1 MNHNS, CDR2 SASEGT. The chain's CDR3 is CASSRTAYGYTF. CDR3 coding DNA: TGTGCCAGCAGTCGGACAGCCTATGGCTACACCTTC.

The chain links TRBV5-1 to TRBJ2-5; possibly TRBD1 for D (5 bases). The CDR3 is made up of 13 amino acids. CDR1 and CDR2 (germline): SGHRS, YFSETQ. V was shortened by 5 bases and J by 4 bases, with 12 bases between the two germline ends. For the CDR3, the DNA is TGCGCCAGCAGACAATGGGGCGGAGAGACCCAGTACTTC. Its translation is CASRQWGGETQYF.

The chain couples TRBV4-1 to TRBJ2-3; perhaps TRBD1 as D (7 bases). This CDR3 is 16 amino acids long. The germline V gene encodes CDR1 MGHRA and CDR2 YSYEKL. V dropped 4 bases and J dropped 3 bases, with 17 bases sitting between them. Here the CDR3 reads CASSPRGSGGTDTQYF. The CDR3 DNA follows: TGCGCCAGCAGCCCAAGGGGGTCAGGGGGGACAGATACGCAGTATTTT.

The chain recombines TRBV7-9 with TRBJ1-2; possible D gene TRBD1, 6 bases. Between the trimmed V and J ends, which lost 4 bases and 0 bases, there was a span of 15 bases. The V gene's germline CDR1 is SEHNR and CDR2 FQNEAQ (reference sequence). The CDR3 sequence is 16 residues long. CDR3 loop: CASSSGGTSPNYGYTF. Here the CDR3 DNA reads TGTGCCAGCAGCTCGGGGGGGACATCCCCTAACTATGGCTACACCTTC.

This clone was seen many times. The gene calls are TRBV6-1 and TRBJ2-5, with 11 bases that match TRBD2. CDR3 length: 15 residues. V gave up 2 bases and J gave up 2 bases; unmatched junction bases: 1. The germline V gene has CDR1 MNHNS and CDR2 SASEGT. CDR3: CASSEIAGGQETQYF. The CDR3 DNA is TGTGCCAGCAGTGAAATAGCGGGGGGGCAAGAGACCCAGTACTTC.

The chain carries TRBV7-2 and TRBJ2-2, with D unresolved. CDR1 and CDR2 (germline): SGHTA, FQGNSA. With 5 bases removed from V and 4 bases from J, the gap between germline ends came to 14 bases. The CDR3 sequence is 15 residues long. DNA for the CDR3: TGTGCCAGCAGCCCCGGTACTTTCGGCACCGGGGAGCTGTTTTTT. It yields the protein CASSPGTFGTGELFF.

The chain recombines TRBV2 with TRBJ1-4, with D maybe TRBD1 (5 bases). Germline assignment: CDR1 SNHLY and CDR2 FYNNEI. The CDR3 has 14 residues. Trimming stripped 4 bases from V and 3 bases from J, with 9 bases between. For the CDR3, the DNA is TGTGCCAGCAGTGTTCAGGGTTCTAATGAAAAACTGTTTTTT. It translates to CASSVQGSNEKLFF.

The table lists this clone with a count of one. The chain joins TRBV2 to TRBJ2-6, with 11 nucleotides matching TRBD1. CDR3 size: 16 residues. Germline V lookup: CDR1 SNHLY, CDR2 FYNNEI. The V gene end was trimmed by 7 bases and the J gene end by 2 bases; junction bases not matched to a gene: 4. CDR3 sequence reads: CASTRTGGPGANVLTF. The CDR3 DNA sequence: TGTGCCAGCACACGGACAGGGGGCCCTGGGGCCAACGTCCTGACTTTC.